A single sample is the source of the 30 T cell receptor beta chains below, sequenced in a study of blood T cells in healthy people across ages. Primers used in a second PCR of about 7 to 12 cycles were a sample-barcoded 5' primer and a J-beta primer mix. MiXCR, applied by TCRdb to the 5' RACE reads, yields one record per CDR3 protein. The repertoire consists of roughly 650,000 distinct CDR3 sequences, with approximately 30% occurring once and the leading ten covering 15%. Sequencing was performed on blood. The receptors come from a woman over 75 in good health.

In the case of this clonotype: Since a much larger clone is just one base distant, this may be a read error. The gene calls are TRBV20-1 and TRBJ2-3; 7 bases fit TRBD2. V shed 6 bases and J 2 bases; nucleotides not matched to a gene: 8. CDR3 length: 14 amino acids. In germline, CDR1 is DFQATT, CDR2 SNEGSKA (reference sequence). The CDR3: CSAISGGFTDTQYF. In nucleotides, the CDR3 is TGCAGTGCCATATCGGGGGGTTTCACAGATACGCAGTATTTT.

Many counts were recorded for this clonotype. The chain carries TRBV25-1 and TRBJ2-1; TRBD2 matches at 11 bases. The CDR3 runs to 14 residues. J lost 3 bases, V lost 7 bases, and 2 bases had no gene match. The V gene's germline CDR1 is MGHDK and CDR2 SYGVNS. The CDR3 is CASKGLADYNEQFF. Written as DNA, the CDR3 is TGTGCCAGCAAGGGACTAGCGGACTACAATGAGCAGTTCTTC.

This clonotype has ten or more counts. DNA for the CDR3: TGTGCCAGCGGGCGGGGGGCCCATGGCCAAGAGACCCAGTACTTC. Translation: CASGRGAHGQETQYF. The chain is built from TRBV6-2 or TRBV6-3 and TRBJ2-5; the match to TRBD2 covers 8 bases. J lost 1 base, V lost 8 bases, and 9 bases had no gene match. CDR3 length equals 15 residues. The germline CDR1 and CDR2 sequences are MNHEY and SVGEGT.

This clonotype was detected ten times or more. The gene calls are TRBV3-1 and TRBJ1-2; D call uncertain. The CDR3 extends over 13 amino acids. With 1 base removed from V and 5 bases from J, the gap between germline ends came to 8 bases. CDR1 and CDR2 from the germline V gene are LGHDT and YNNKEL (reference sequence). DNA for the CDR3: TGTGCCAGCAGCCAAGTCTCAGCTTATGGCTACACCTTC. This translates into CASSQVSAYGYTF.

V and J are TRBV18 and TRBJ1-5, with 7 nucleotides matching TRBD1. Germline loops: CDR1 KGHSH, CDR2 LQKENI. The trim removed 4 bases at V and 0 bases at J, leaving 6 bases unmatched. This CDR3 contains 16 residues. CDR3 DNA: TGTGCCAGCTCACTAGGGACAGTCTATAGCAATCAGCCCCAGCATTTT. Its translation is CASSLGTVYSNQPQHF.

The chain links TRBV20-1 to TRBJ2-1, with 7 bases fitting TRBD2. This CDR3 is built from 14 residues. Germline values: CDR1 DFQATT, CDR2 SNEGSKA (reference sequence). Unmatched junction bases numbered 11, after V lost 5 bases and J lost 7 bases. CDR3 sequence reads: CSAPPPSGRNEQFF. CDR3 nucleotides: TGCAGTGCTCCGCCCCCTAGCGGCCGGAATGAGCAGTTCTTC.

This clonotype was seen at least ten times. J is TRBJ2-6 and V is TRBV2, with TRBD1 identical over 11 bases. The germline V gene encodes CDR1 SNHLY and CDR2 FYNNEI. V lost 11 bases, J lost 0 bases, and 3 bases stayed unmatched. The CDR3 totals 15 residues. CDR3: CAGTGGDSGANVLTF. DNA for the CDR3: TGTGCCGGGACAGGGGGAGACTCTGGGGCCAACGTCCTGACTTTC.

The chain recombines TRBV7-9 with TRBJ1-2; D is uncertain. With 8 bases removed from V and 3 bases from J, the gap between germline ends came to 16 bases. There are 14 residues in the CDR3. The germline CDR1 and CDR2 sequences are SEHNR and FQNEAQ (reference sequence). CDR3 DNA sequence: TGTGCCAGCCCTATTTTGGCTAGTGACTATGGCTACACCTTC. It specifies CASPILASDYGYTF.

To note about this clonotype: One base away lies a much larger clone, so this may be a sequencing read error. The CDR3 nucleotides read TGCGCCAGCAGCTTGGAGGGATTCAACACTGTAGCTTTCTTT. Protein: CASSLEGFNTVAFF. V is TRBV5-1 and J is TRBJ1-1; D remains ambiguous. The CDR3 is 14 amino acids. In germline, CDR1 is SGHRS, CDR2 YFSETQ.

This clonotype was seen a single time. The chain is built from TRBV20-1 and TRBJ2-7; 7 nucleotides match TRBD2. In germline, CDR1 is DFQATT, CDR2 SNEGSKA (reference sequence). This CDR3 region has 14 residues. The CDR3: CGTEDSGSSYEQYF. CDR3 nucleotides: TGCGGCACGGAAGATAGCGGGTCCTCCTACGAGCAGTACTTC.

This clonotype was observed at least ten times. The V gene is TRBV7-2, the J gene TRBJ2-3; D might be TRBD1 or TRBD2, each matching 6 bases. The CDR3 contains 15 residues. From germline, CDR1 is SGHTA and CDR2 FQGNSA. The V gene lost 5 bases and the J gene lost 5 bases, with 17 bases spanning the gap. The CDR3 spells CASSRSPGAVDTQYF. The CDR3 nucleotides read TGTGCCAGCAGCCGCTCCCCGGGGGCGGTAGATACGCAGTATTTT.

This chain uses TRBV20-1 with TRBJ2-7, with a possible D match to TRBD1 (5 bases). Germline V gene sequence: CDR1 DFQATT, CDR2 SNEGSKA (reference sequence). The CDR3 has 13 residues. V gave up 0 bases and J gave up 4 bases, with 10 bases separating them. The CDR3 is CSARETGVYEQYF. In nucleotides, the CDR3 is TGCAGTGCTAGAGAAACAGGAGTTTACGAGCAGTACTTC.

At least ten counts were recorded for this clonotype. Possible read error: a much larger clone is one base away. J is TRBJ2-7 and V is TRBV20-1, with TRBD1 as a possible D gene (5 bases). V lost 4 bases and J 7 bases, leaving 17 bases between the germline ends. Germline assignment: CDR1 DFQATT and CDR2 SNEGSKA (reference sequence). The length of the CDR3 is 13 residues. Here the CDR3 reads CSATGHPRMEQYF. The CDR3 nucleotides read TGCAGTGCTACAGGACATCCCAGGATGGAGCAGTACTTC.

The V and J genes are TRBV5-1 and TRBJ2-5; D gene ambiguous. The DNA end lines up better with TRBJ2-7; the J call may be wrong. The CDR3 totals 15 residues. The germline gives CDR1 SGHRS, CDR2 YFSETQ. CDR3 loop: CASSLGAGRLDEQYF. The CDR3 DNA reads TGCGCCAGCAGCTTGGGGGCAGGTCGTTTGGACGAGCAGTACTTC.

This clonotype was picked up many times. The rearrangement joins TRBV5-1 to TRBJ2-7, with 7 nucleotides matching TRBD2. The CDR3 runs 12 residues. Germline lookup yields CDR1 SGHRS and CDR2 YFSETQ. V was clipped by 5 bases and J by 5 bases; unmatched bases: 4. CDR3 in DNA: TGCGCCAGCAGTAGGAGCGGGAACGAGCAGTACTTC. Protein sequence: CASSRSGNEQYF.

To note about this clonotype: A much larger clone sits a single nucleotide away, making a read error possible. This chain's CDR3 is CSAYRRAGGPYEQYF. The CDR3 DNA follows: TGCAGTGCTTACCGACGAGCGGGGGGGCCCTACGAGCAGTACTTC. V and J are TRBV20-1 and TRBJ2-7; 10 bases match TRBD2. Per the germline V gene, CDR1 is DFQATT and CDR2 is SNEGSKA (reference sequence). The CDR3 consists of 15 residues. V was pared by 5 bases and J by 2 bases, with 9 bases of the junction left unmatched.

The rearrangement uses TRBV27 and TRBJ2-7; TRBD1 matches 9 bases. Trimming cost V 4 bases and J 2 bases; bases outside gene matches: 0. This CDR3 has 13 residues. Germline CDR1 reads MNHEY; CDR2 reads SMNVEV (reference sequence). CDR3 sequence (DNA): TGTGCCAGCAGTTGGGACAGGGCCTACGAGCAGTACTTC. This gives the protein CASSWDRAYEQYF.

This clonotype has at least ten counts. The chain combines TRBV7-3 with TRBJ2-7, with 7 bases lining up with TRBD1. CDR3 size: 15 residues. Germline CDR1 and CDR2: SGHTA and FQGTGA. The trim removed 5 bases at V and 4 bases at J, leaving 11 bases unmatched. DNA for the CDR3: TGTGCCAGCAGCCCGAGTGGGGACAGAACTTACGAGCAGTACTTC. Translated: CASSPSGDRTYEQYF.

This clonotype appeared many times. CDR3 protein: CASSYSYWTPNNQPQHF. The CDR3 DNA is TGTGCCAGCAGTTACTCGTATTGGACTCCAAACAATCAGCCCCAGCATTTT. The V and J genes are TRBV6-2 or TRBV6-3 and TRBJ1-5, with unresolved D. V was trimmed by 0 bases and J by 3 bases, leaving 15 bases between them. Germline V gene data show CDR1 as MNHEY and CDR2 as SVGEGT. This CDR3 comprises 17 residues.

This clonotype appeared a few times. The chain employs TRBV6-2 or TRBV6-3 and TRBJ1-1; D may be TRBD1 (5 bases). The germline CDR1 and CDR2 sequences are MNHEY and SVGEGT. CDR3 length: 14 amino acids. The V gene lost 0 bases and the J gene lost 11 bases, with 16 bases spanning the gap. CDR3 loop: CASSYSMGTAGAFF. CDR3 coding DNA: TGTGCCAGCAGTTACTCGATGGGGACGGCGGGGGCTTTCTTT.

The chain combines TRBV24-1 with TRBJ2-1; 7 nucleotides align to TRBD1. Germline values: CDR1 KGHDR, CDR2 SFDVKD. V gave up 10 bases and J gave up 7 bases; unmatched junction bases: 9. This CDR3 comprises 13 residues. The CDR3 reads CATEPDRENEQFF. Written as DNA, the CDR3 is TGTGCCACAGAGCCCGACAGGGAAAATGAGCAGTTCTTC.

This clonotype was counted a few times. This chain connects TRBV12-5 to TRBJ1-1; possible D gene TRBD1, 5 bases. This CDR3 has 11 amino acids. Trimming pared 6 bases from V and 9 bases from J, leaving 11 bases between. Per germline, CDR1 LGHNT and CDR2 FRNRAP. The chain's CDR3 is CASGTGAKAFF. CDR3 nucleotide sequence: TGTGCTAGTGGAACCGGGGCGAAAGCTTTCTTT.

The chain joins TRBV20-1 to TRBJ2-1, with D possibly TRBD1 on 7 matching bases. Trimming left V 5 bases short and J 10 bases short, with 18 bases between. The CDR3 spans 13 residues. Germline CDR1 is DFQATT and CDR2 is SNEGSKA (reference sequence). For the CDR3, the DNA is TGCAGTGCTCGGGCAGGGGGGAGTGTGGAGCAGTTCTTC. This codes for CSARAGGSVEQFF.

There are a few counts of this clonotype. V usage is TRBV30 and J usage is TRBJ1-1; TRBD1 agrees at 8 bases. The CDR3 totals 14 residues. Germline values: CDR1 GTSNPN, CDR2 SVGIG (reference sequence). The V segment lost 3 bases and the J segment 3 bases; nucleotides outside the gene matches: 6. The CDR3 DNA follows: TGTGCCTGGAGCCCGGACAGGGTGGACACTGAAGCTTTCTTT. Encoded protein: CAWSPDRVDTEAFF.

Ten or more counts support this clonotype. The J gene is TRBJ1-5, the V gene TRBV6-1; D is possibly TRBD1 (6 bases). V was cut by 4 bases and J by 0 bases, with 13 bases left in between. Per the germline V gene, CDR1 is MNHNS and CDR2 is SASEGT. The CDR3 totals 16 residues. The CDR3 protein is CASSARGRNSNQPQHF. Written as DNA, the CDR3 is TGTGCCAGCAGTGCCAGGGGCCGGAATAGCAATCAGCCCCAGCATTTT.

This clonotype was seen many times. The chain has TRBV4-1 and TRBJ1-2; D perhaps matches TRBD1 (6 bases). Trimming took 0 bases from V and 8 from J, leaving 13 bases between them. Germline CDR1 MGHRA, CDR2 YSYEKL. This CDR3 comprises 14 residues. The CDR3 reads CASSQDFGQRGYTF. CDR3 nucleotide sequence: TGCGCCAGCAGCCAAGATTTCGGACAGAGGGGCTACACCTTC.

Details on this clonotype: A much more abundant neighbour one base away suggests this may be a read error. This chain links TRBV20-1 with TRBJ2-1; 8 nucleotides match TRBD2. This CDR3 comprises 13 residues. Germline CDR1 reads DFQATT; CDR2 reads SNEGSKA (reference sequence). Here the CDR3 reads CSATSGGRNGQFF. DNA for the CDR3: TGCAGTGCTACCAGCGGGGGCCGCAATGGGCAGTTCTTC.

This clonotype was picked up many times. The V gene is TRBV7-3, the J gene TRBJ2-1; D gene ambiguous. The length of the CDR3 is 13 residues. The ends were cut back, 3 bases at V and 4 bases at J, with 7 bases in the middle. Germline V lookup: CDR1 SGHTA, CDR2 FQGTGA. Here the CDR3 DNA reads TGTGCCAGCAGCTTTCAACGATACAATGAGCAGTTCTTC. As protein: CASSFQRYNEQFF.

V gene TRBV2 combines with J gene TRBJ2-2; D possibly uses TRBD1 or TRBD2 (5 bases each). Trimming took 5 bases from V and 3 from J, leaving 13 bases between them. The CDR3 is 15 amino acids. Germline values: CDR1 SNHLY, CDR2 FYNNEI. This CDR3 reads CASSPPGRHTGELFF. CDR3 nucleotides: TGTGCCAGCAGTCCTCCGGGACGGCACACCGGGGAGCTGTTTTTT.

This clonotype was counted ten times or more. The V call is TRBV5-1, the J call TRBJ2-7; possible D gene TRBD2, 6 bases. This CDR3 spans 17 amino acids. Deletions cut 4 bases from V and 0 bases from J, with 20 bases between. Germline V gene data show CDR1 as SGHRS and CDR2 as YFSETQ. The CDR3 spells CASSGGLITQSSYEQYF. The DNA of the CDR3 is TGCGCCAGCAGCGGAGGGTTAATCACTCAAAGCTCCTACGAGCAGTACTTC.